The 15 T cell receptor beta chains below were found in one sample sequenced in a study of blood T cell repertoires in COVID-19. Measured with immunoSEQ multiplex PCR; TCRdb has only the in-frame clones, and not every one. Here the sample spans 100,000 to 150,000 clones, about 90% being singletons. Material: peripheral blood. These receptors were taken from a man aged 45 to 65 with COVID-19, enrolled during active disease.

The V call is TRBV6-5, the J call TRBJ2-2; 7 bases fit TRBD2. Germline CDR1 reads MNHEY; CDR2 reads SVGAGI. The junction had 7 bases not matched to a gene; V was cut back by 5 bases and J by 4 bases. The CDR3 spans 15 residues. CDR3 DNA sequence: TGTGCCAGCAGTCTCACTAGCGTATTCACCGGGGAGCTGTTTTTT. Amino acids: CASSLTSVFTGELFF.

The chain links TRBV19 to TRBJ1-4, with 8 bases lining up with TRBD1. The germline V gene encodes CDR1 LNHDA and CDR2 SQIVND (reference sequence). This CDR3 is 16 amino acids long. V was clipped by 4 bases and J by 0 bases; unmatched bases: 4. Here the CDR3 reads CASSNRGIATNEKLFF. For the CDR3, the DNA is TGTGCCAGTAGTAACAGGGGGATCGCAACTAATGAAAAACTGTTTTTT.

This chain uses TRBV18 with TRBJ1-1; D ambiguous. Trimming left V 3 bases short and J 3 bases short, with 8 bases between. Looked up from germline, CDR1 is KGHSH and CDR2 is LQKENI. CDR3 length equals 13 residues. CDR3 DNA sequence: TGTGCCAGCTCACCGAGGGAAGACACTGAAGCTTTCTTT. Its translation: CASSPREDTEAFF.

This rearrangement joins TRBV6-5 to TRBJ1-5; D unresolved. The CDR3 is 13 residues long. The germline V gene encodes CDR1 MNHEY and CDR2 SVGAGI. Trimming removed 10 bases from V and 0 bases from J, with 10 bases in between. The CDR3 sequence: CATKETSNQPQHF. The CDR3 DNA reads TGTGCCACCAAGGAGACTAGCAATCAGCCCCAGCATTTT.

The chain employs TRBV19 and TRBJ2-5, with D perhaps TRBD2 (5 bases). V lost 6 bases to trimming and J lost 2 bases, with 13 bases between them. CDR1 is LNHDA and CDR2 is SQIVND in the germline V gene (reference sequence). The CDR3 totals 14 residues. CDR3 sequence: CASSRVGGQETQYF. The CDR3 DNA reads TGTGCCAGTAGCCGCGTCGGAGGTCAAGAGACCCAGTACTTC.

The chain combines TRBV11-2 with TRBJ2-7, with D uncertain. Trimming stripped 8 bases from V and 0 bases from J, with 8 bases between. The CDR3 is 12 residues long. Germline loops: CDR1 SGHAT, CDR2 FQNNGV. CDR3 nucleotides: TGTGCCAGCGTTACTAACTCCTACGAGCAGTACTTC. This gives the protein CASVTNSYEQYF.

The count of this clone is one. The CDR3 protein is CASWGGQGPYGYTF. The CDR3 DNA sequence: TGTGCCAGCTGGGGGGGACAGGGCCCCTATGGCTACACCTTC. The chain combines TRBV27 with TRBJ1-2; TRBD1 aligns across 9 bases. Germline loops: CDR1 MNHEY, CDR2 SMNVEV (reference sequence). V dropped 8 bases and J dropped 4; count of bases not matched to a gene: 8. This CDR3 is built from 14 residues.

The chain carries TRBV6-4 and TRBJ2-3; no definite D call. The V end was cut by 0 bases, the J end by 0 bases, with 4 bases between. This CDR3 region has 14 residues. Germline CDR1 reads MRHNA; CDR2 reads SNTAGT. The DNA of the CDR3 is TGTGCCAGCAGTGACTCAGCTAGCACAGATACGCAGTATTTT. Translation: CASSDSASTDTQYF.

Only one count was recorded for this clone. The CDR3: CAISLDSSNQPQHF. As DNA, the CDR3 is TGTGCCATCAGCCTCGACAGTAGCAATCAGCCCCAGCATTTT. V usage is TRBV10-3 and J usage is TRBJ1-5; the D gene is possibly TRBD1 (5 bases). The CDR3 spans 14 residues. Germline loops: CDR1 ENHRY, CDR2 SYGVKD. The ends were cut back, 6 bases at V and 0 bases at J, with 9 bases in the middle.

In nucleotides, the CDR3 is TGTGCCAGCAGCTTAAGGGCGGGGGATGAAAAACTGTTTTTT. It translates to CASSLRAGDEKLFF. V gene TRBV4-2 combines with J gene TRBJ1-4, with a possible D match to TRBD1 (5 bases). The V gene lost 5 bases and the J gene lost 6 bases, with 13 bases spanning the gap. The germline V gene encodes CDR1 LGHNA and CDR2 YNFKEQ. This CDR3 has 14 amino acids.

The chain employs TRBV14 and TRBJ2-5; the D gene is possibly TRBD1 (5 bases). CDR3 size: 13 residues. The V gene lost 3 bases and the J gene lost 5 bases, with 10 bases spanning the gap. Germline CDR1 is SGHDN and CDR2 is FVKESK. The CDR3 DNA sequence: TGTGCCAGCAGCCACGCAGGGTTGGAGACCCAGTACTTC. Translating it yields CASSHAGLETQYF.

V is TRBV7-9 and J is TRBJ1-3, with a weak D call TRBD1 (6 bases). With 1 base removed from V and 9 bases from J, the gap between germline ends came to 16 bases. This CDR3 has 15 amino acids. The V gene's germline CDR1 is SEHNR and CDR2 FQNEAQ (reference sequence). CDR3 loop: CASSLEGTRRSTIYF. The CDR3 DNA sequence: TGTGCCAGCAGCTTAGAGGGGACAAGGAGGAGCACCATATATTTT.

In the case of this clone: Additional DNA sequences in this sample encode the identical CDR3. The genes are TRBV27 and TRBJ1-2; D possibly corresponds to TRBD1 (6 bases). Trimming stripped 3 bases from V and 2 bases from J, with 10 bases between. The CDR3 contains 14 residues. CDR1 and CDR2 from the germline V gene are MNHEY and SMNVEV (reference sequence). DNA of the CDR3: TGTGCCAGCAGTTTTGGGGGCACAAACTATGGCTACACCTTC. This gives the protein CASSFGGTNYGYTF.

This clone turned up a few times. V gene TRBV28 combines with J gene TRBJ1-2, with a weak D call TRBD1 (6 bases). The germline V gene has CDR1 MDHEN and CDR2 SYDVKM. V was clipped by 5 bases and J by 8 bases, with 18 bases between them. The CDR3 spans 14 residues. The CDR3 region is CASSPPGTLSGYTF. CDR3 sequence (DNA): TGTGCCAGCAGTCCCCCCGGGACATTAAGCGGCTACACCTTC.

V gene TRBV13 combines with J gene TRBJ2-7, with a tentative D call TRBD1 (6 bases). The CDR3 has 14 residues. Trimming cost V 5 bases and J 5 bases, with 16 bases left between them. Germline lookup yields CDR1 PRHDT and CDR2 FYEKMQ (reference sequence). The CDR3, as DNA: TGTGCCAGCAGCACCTGGGACAAGGACAACGAGCAGTACGTC. Amino acid sequence: CASSTWDKDNEQYV.